This entry lists 24 T cell receptor beta chains sequenced from one sample in a study of T cell changes during pregnancy in multiple sclerosis. Here immunoSEQ multiplex PCR was the method, and the copy in TCRdb shows in-frame clones only, minus some. The table has about 100,000 clones, about 90% seen once. The starting material was peripheral blood, obtained after pregnancy. These receptors came from a female donor with multiple sclerosis, enrolled in a pregnancy study.

This sequence joins TRBV9 and TRBJ2-1, with D maybe TRBD2 (6 bases). The CDR3 consists of 14 residues. Germline loops: CDR1 SGDLS, CDR2 YYNGEE. Between the trimmed V and J ends, which lost 4 bases and 4 bases, there was a span of 12 bases. CDR3 in DNA: TGTGCCAGCAGCCCAGGACTACTGTACAATGAGCAGTTCTTC. Translating it yields CASSPGLLYNEQFF. Filled out from reference TRBV9 and TRBJ2-1, the complete variable domain reads DSGVTQTPKHLITATGQRVTLRCSPRSGDLSVYWYQQSLDQGLQFLIQYYNGEERAKGNILERFSAQQFPDLHSELNLSSLELGDSALYFCASSPGLLYNEQFFGPGTRLTVL.

V and J are TRBV7-3 and TRBJ2-1, with D perhaps matching TRBD2 (6 bases). Trimming took 4 bases from V and 3 from J, leaving 16 bases between them. The V gene's germline CDR1 is SGHTA and CDR2 FQGTGA. This CDR3 contains 16 residues. Here the CDR3 reads CASSSSPRGYYNEQFF. DNA of the CDR3: TGTGCCAGCAGCTCAAGCCCGCGGGGATACTACAATGAGCAGTTCTTC.

The chain has TRBV6-5 and TRBJ2-7; TRBD2 agrees at 7 bases. V lost 6 bases and J lost 2; bases outside the gene matches: 7. This CDR3 spans 14 amino acids. CDR1 MNHEY and CDR2 SVGAGI come from the germline V gene. Here the CDR3 DNA reads TGTGCCAGCAGAGGCTTAGCGGGCACCTACGAGCAGTACTTC. Its protein is CASRGLAGTYEQYF.

This sequence joins TRBV9 and TRBJ1-1, with 8 bases that match TRBD1. V lost 0 bases to trimming and J lost 10 bases; unmatched junction nucleotides: 5. The germline V gene has CDR1 SGDLS and CDR2 YYNGEE. CDR3 size: 13 residues. In DNA form, the CDR3 reads TGTGCCAGCAGCGTAGGAGGGGGGACAGGAGCTTTCTTT. Encoded protein: CASSVGGGTGAFF.

This clone appeared a few times. The chain uses TRBV27 and TRBJ1-6; 11 bases align to TRBD1. Germline V gene sequence: CDR1 MNHEY, CDR2 SMNVEV (reference sequence). This CDR3 has 19 amino acids. The ends lost 1 base at V and 8 bases at J; junction bases unmatched: 13. For the CDR3, the DNA is TGTGCCAGCAGTTTATACCGATTTACTCCGGGACAGGGGGATTCACCCCTCCACTTT. Residues: CASSLYRFTPGQGDSPLHF.

The rearrangement joins TRBV27 to TRBJ2-7; TRBD1 aligns across 7 bases. CDR3 length: 13 residues. The junction had 7 bases not matched to a gene; V was cut back by 8 bases and J by 3 bases. Germline values: CDR1 MNHEY, CDR2 SMNVEV (reference sequence). CDR3 loop: CASRQGNGYEQYF. CDR3 DNA sequence: TGTGCCAGCCGACAGGGTAATGGCTACGAGCAGTACTTC.

J is TRBJ2-1 and V is TRBV15; 9 nucleotides match TRBD1. The CDR3 is 16 amino acids. J gave up 7 bases and V 6 bases, and 13 bases lay outside the gene matches. Germline V lookup: CDR1 LNHNV, CDR2 YYDKDF (reference sequence). The CDR3 sequence is CATSTSRTGVSNEQFF. DNA for the CDR3: TGTGCCACCAGTACCTCCCGGACAGGGGTTAGTAATGAGCAGTTCTTC.

CDR3: CASSNSPTGGEAFF. The CDR3 coding sequence is TGCGCCAGCAGCAACTCGCCCACCGGTGGTGAAGCTTTCTTT. The chain couples TRBV5-1 to TRBJ1-1; D unclear. V lost 4 bases and J 7 bases, leaving 17 bases between the germline ends. The CDR3 contains 14 residues. Germline values: CDR1 SGHRS, CDR2 YFSETQ.

The V gene is TRBV5-4, the J gene TRBJ1-2, with TRBD1 matching over 8 bases. V dropped 7 bases and J dropped 0; count of bases not matched to a gene: 11. The germline gives CDR1 SGHNT, CDR2 YYREEE (reference sequence). There are 16 residues in the CDR3. The CDR3 loop is CASLRQGAPPNYGYTF. In nucleotides, the CDR3 is TGTGCCAGCCTGCGGCAGGGGGCGCCTCCTAACTATGGCTACACCTTC.

The chain carries TRBV4-2 and TRBJ1-2; 8 nucleotides agree with TRBD1. There are 18 residues in the CDR3. The V gene's germline CDR1 is LGHNA and CDR2 YNFKEQ. Germline trimming cut 1 base from V and 7 bases from J; bases unmatched to any gene: 17. The CDR3 here is CASSQGGQGRLVLSGYTF. CDR3 in DNA: TGTGCCAGCAGCCAAGGTGGACAGGGAAGATTGGTATTAAGTGGCTACACCTTC.

The rearrangement links TRBV2 to TRBJ1-5, with 7 bases matching TRBD1. The CDR3 contains 14 residues. Looked up from germline, CDR1 is SNHLY and CDR2 is FYNNEI. The V gene end was trimmed by 5 bases and the J gene end by 6 bases; junction bases not matched to a gene: 7. The CDR3 coding sequence is TGTGCCAGCAGTAACGACAGGGCTCGTCAGCCCCAGCATTTT. Its translation is CASSNDRARQPQHF. Variable domain in full (rest from reference TRBV2 and TRBJ1-5): EPEVTQTPSHQVTQMGQEVILRCVPISNHLYFYWYRQILGQKVEFLVSFYNNEISEKSEIFDDQFSVERPDGSNFTLKIRSTKLEDSAMYFCASSNDRARQPQHFGDGTRLSIL.

V is TRBV7-7 and J is TRBJ2-2, with 14 bases fitting TRBD2. Germline CDR1 reads SSHAT; CDR2 reads FNYEAQ (reference sequence). The length of the CDR3 is 18 residues. The V segment lost 6 bases and the J segment 5 bases; nucleotides outside the gene matches: 11. The CDR3 is CASSSTSGGVSGTGELFF. The CDR3 nucleotides read TGTGCCAGCAGTTCGACTAGCGGGGGGGTCTCTGGGACCGGGGAGCTGTTTTTT. The full variable domain, with the rest looked up from reference TRBV7-7 and TRBJ2-2, is GAGVSQSPRYKVTKRGQDVTLRCDPISSHATLYWYQQALGQGPEFLTYFNYEAQPDKSGLPSDRFSAERPEGSISTLTIQRTEQRDSAMYRCASSSTSGGVSGTGELFFGEGSRLTVL.

The chain links TRBV4-1 to TRBJ1-1, with a weak D call TRBD1 (6 bases). This CDR3 has 14 amino acids. Per germline, CDR1 MGHRA and CDR2 YSYEKL. V was shortened by 3 bases and J by 4 bases, with 12 bases between the two germline ends. The CDR3 region is CASSQLLQGTEAFF. CDR3 coding DNA: TGCGCCAGCAGCCAGTTACTACAGGGCACTGAAGCTTTCTTT.

Only one count was recorded for this clone. This sequence joins TRBV29-1 and TRBJ1-1; tentatively, D is TRBD1 (6 bases). Germline V gives CDR1 SQVTM, CDR2 ANQGSEA. The CDR3 consists of 13 residues. The ends were cut back, 7 bases at V and 1 base at J, with 13 bases in the middle. CDR3 sequence reads: CSGGRGENTEAFF. The CDR3, as DNA: TGCAGCGGCGGCAGGGGAGAGAACACTGAAGCTTTCTTT.

This clone has a single count. The chain is built from TRBV28 and TRBJ1-3; 10 positions match TRBD1. The germline CDR1 and CDR2 sequences are MDHEN and SYDVKM. This CDR3 has 17 amino acids. J was trimmed by 7 bases and V by 2 bases; bases with no gene match: 11. The CDR3 DNA follows: TGTGCCAGCAGTTTAGCCCGAGGGACAGGGGTTTGGAACACCATATATTTT. Translated, it gives CASSLARGTGVWNTIYF.

The V gene is TRBV11-1, the J gene TRBJ2-3; weak D call: TRBD1 (5 bases). Germline-derived CDR1 and CDR2 are SGHAT and FQDESV (reference sequence). The CDR3 length is 19 residues. V was clipped by 3 bases and J by 4 bases, with 26 bases between them. The CDR3 loop is CASSLSWWSGNGIPDTQYF. In DNA form, the CDR3 reads TGTGCCAGCAGCTTGAGTTGGTGGTCAGGGAATGGAATCCCAGATACGCAGTATTTT.

The chain is built from TRBV7-8 and TRBJ1-3, with D maybe TRBD1 (6 bases). V shed 2 bases and J shed 0 bases, with 17 bases lying between them. This CDR3 contains 18 residues. Germline V gives CDR1 SGHVS, CDR2 FQNEAQ. The CDR3 reads CASSLRDTTGPSGNTIYF. As DNA, the CDR3 is TGTGCCAGCAGCTTACGGGACACAACCGGACCCTCTGGAAACACCATATATTTT.

This chain joins TRBV28 and TRBJ1-1; no clear D. The CDR3 is made up of 14 amino acids. V lost 3 bases, J lost 0 bases, and 8 bases lay in between. Per the germline V gene, CDR1 is MDHEN and CDR2 is SYDVKM. CDR3 DNA sequence: TGTGCCAGCAGTTTTGTTCTTCTGAACACTGAAGCTTTCTTT. This sequence encodes CASSFVLLNTEAFF.

This chain joins TRBV5-1 and TRBJ2-1; 10 bases align to TRBD2. V shed 2 bases, J shed 4 bases, and the junction held 0 bases outside the gene matches. Germline values: CDR1 SGHRS, CDR2 YFSETQ. CDR3 length equals 14 residues. The CDR3 DNA reads TGCGCCAGCAGCTTACTAGCGGGATACAATGAGCAGTTCTTC. Translating gives CASSLLAGYNEQFF.

The rearrangement joins TRBV15 to TRBJ2-5; no reliable D call. Germline V lookup: CDR1 LNHNV, CDR2 YYDKDF (reference sequence). V gave up 1 base and J gave up 2 bases, with 8 bases separating them. The CDR3 has 14 amino acids. The CDR3 protein is CATSRGSLQETQYF. CDR3 nucleotide sequence: TGTGCCACCAGCAGAGGGAGTCTTCAAGAGACCCAGTACTTC. The full variable domain, completed using reference TRBV15 and TRBJ2-5, is DAMVIQNPRYQVTQFGKPVTLSCSQTLNHNVMYWYQQKSSQAPKLLFHYYDKDFNNEADTPDNFQSRRPNTSFCFLDIRSPGLGDTAMYLCATSRGSLQETQYFGPGTRLLVL.

The chain joins TRBV7-9 to TRBJ1-2; 11 positions match TRBD1. Trimming removed 5 bases from V and 3 bases from J; junction bases left unmatched: 5. The CDR3 is 15 residues long. In germline, CDR1 is SEHNR, CDR2 FQNEAQ (reference sequence). DNA of the CDR3: TGTGCCAGCAGCACGGGACAGGGGGTGTACTATGGCTACACCTTC. Translating it yields CASSTGQGVYYGYTF.

This clone was seen just once. This rearrangement joins TRBV27 to TRBJ1-1, with TRBD1 as a possible D gene (6 bases). Germline-derived CDR1 and CDR2 are MNHEY and SMNVEV (reference sequence). The CDR3 contains 17 residues. V lost 3 bases and J 2 bases, leaving 19 bases between the germline ends. DNA for the CDR3: TGTGCCAGCAGTTTTAAGCCCGGGACACCAGAAAACACTGAAGCTTTCTTT. This encodes CASSFKPGTPENTEAFF.

This clone was recorded once. The chain has TRBV28 and TRBJ2-3; a possible D gene is TRBD1 (6 bases). The length of the CDR3 is 12 residues. Germline CDR1 reads MDHEN; CDR2 reads SYDVKM. V dropped 8 bases and J dropped 2 bases, with 8 bases sitting between them. This CDR3 reads CASAGDTDTQYF. The CDR3 DNA sequence: TGTGCCAGCGCAGGGGACACAGATACGCAGTATTTT.

The chain is built from TRBV2 and TRBJ2-1; 7 bases line up with TRBD2. After removal of 6 bases from V and 4 bases from J, the junction contained 3 bases not matched to a gene. This CDR3 has 13 residues. The V gene's germline CDR1 is SNHLY and CDR2 FYNNEI. The CDR3 reads CASRAGTYNEQFF. The CDR3 DNA follows: TGTGCCAGCAGAGCGGGGACTTACAATGAGCAGTTCTTC.